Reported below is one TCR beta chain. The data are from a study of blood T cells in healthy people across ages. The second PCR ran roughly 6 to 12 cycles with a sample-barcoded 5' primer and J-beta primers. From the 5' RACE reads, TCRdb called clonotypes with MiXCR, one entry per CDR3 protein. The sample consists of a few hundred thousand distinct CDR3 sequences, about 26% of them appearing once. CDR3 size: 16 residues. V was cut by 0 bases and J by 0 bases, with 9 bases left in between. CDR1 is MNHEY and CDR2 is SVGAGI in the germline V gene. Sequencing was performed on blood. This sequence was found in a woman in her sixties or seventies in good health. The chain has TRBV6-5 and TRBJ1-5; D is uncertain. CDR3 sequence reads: CASSYSRQTSNQPQHF. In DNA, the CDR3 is TGTGCCAGCAGTTACTCTCGGCAAACTAGCAATCAGCCCCAGCATTTT.